The TCR beta chain described here comes from a study of blood T cells in healthy people across ages. Isolation per sample recovered at least 7 million PBMCs. Alongside a J-beta primer mix, a sample-barcoded 5' primer served in a second PCR lasting 7 to 11 cycles. Each TCR beta cDNA got a 12-nucleotide random molecular identifier. TCRdb called the 5' RACE reads again in MiXCR, with one record for every CDR3 protein. This sample yields about 760,000 distinct CDR3 sequences, of which around 25% are seen a single time; around 9.2% belongs to the top ten. This clonotype occurred a few times. Germline V gene sequence: CDR1 MDHEN, CDR2 SYDVKM. Trimming removed 2 bases from V and 2 bases from J; junction bases left unmatched: 12. The CDR3 consists of 18 residues. The same data also went into a second study, on T cells of mothers and their children.

V and J are TRBV28 and TRBJ2-5, with 9 bases identical to TRBD2. The sample comprised blood. This receptor was obtained from a boy younger than 18 in good health. The CDR3 coding sequence is TGTGCCAGCAGTTTAAGACCCGGACTAGCGTTTACTCAAGAGACCCAGTACTTC. Amino acids: CASSLRPGLAFTQETQYF.